This T cell receptor (beta chain) is from a study of cytomegalovirus exposure and HLA in healthy donors. Study context: Most genotyped donors, around 86% of around 370, had Caucasian-associated genetic ancestry. Findings and caveats of the study: Reported results showed that the classifier diagnosed cytomegalovirus status with high specificity and sensitivity.

Trimming removed 2 bases at V and 5 bases at J, with 13 bases between. This CDR3 has 14 amino acids. Germline V gene sequence: CDR1 SQVTM, CDR2 ANQGSEA. In the PCR, 60 Vbeta and 13 Jbeta primers were used. Method: immunoSEQ multiplex PCR; TCRdb's copy keeps in-frame clones and lacks some. The sample contains over 200,000 clones, almost 80% of which appear only once. Concerning this clone: As yet, its antigen is unknown.

The source is a male donor in good health and CMV-seronegative. The specimen was PBMCs. This chain links TRBV29-1 with TRBJ2-1; tentative D call: TRBD2 (6 bases). In DNA form, the CDR3 reads TGCAGCGTTGAACGGGGGAGTCAGGACAATGAGCAGTTCTTC. Protein product: CSVERGSQDNEQFF.